The 7 T cell receptor beta chains listed next were all sequenced from one sample in a study of early T cells in non-severe SARS-CoV-2 infection. Via MiXCR, TCRdb re-called the 5' RACE reads, giving one row per CDR3 protein. In the table there are tens of thousands of distinct CDR3 sequences, 7.5% to 9% of which are singletons. The sample here was whole blood, taken at baseline. These receptors were obtained from an adult who was a healthcare worker with PCR-confirmed SARS-CoV-2 infection or an uninfected control (not recorded which).

The rearrangement uses TRBV4-1 and TRBJ2-1; maybe TRBD2 (5 bases). Germline V gives CDR1 MGHRA, CDR2 YSYEKL. CDR3 length equals 15 residues. Trimming cost V 2 bases and J 3 bases, with 11 bases left between them. CDR3 nucleotide sequence: TGCGCCAGCAGCCAAACTAGTGACCGCTACAATGAGCAGTTCTTC. This encodes CASSQTSDRYNEQFF.

This clonotype was detected only a few times. The chain links TRBV6-6 to TRBJ1-2, with 9 bases that match TRBD1. Germline V CDR1 and CDR2: MNHNY, SVGAGI (reference sequence). V was pared by 0 bases and J by 6 bases, with 5 bases of the junction left unmatched. The length of the CDR3 is 15 residues. DNA of the CDR3: TGTGCCAGCAGTTACTCGACTGGACAGGGGCATGGCTACACCTTC. This gives the protein CASSYSTGQGHGYTF.

The chain combines TRBV6-6 with TRBJ2-7; 7 bases are a match to TRBD1. V lost 4 bases, J lost 2 bases, and 5 bases stayed unmatched. The germline V gene has CDR1 MNHNY and CDR2 SVGAGI (reference sequence). The CDR3 consists of 14 residues. The CDR3 loop reads CASSSRQGTYEQYF. As DNA, the CDR3 is TGTGCCAGCAGTTCGCGACAGGGAACCTACGAGCAGTACTTC.

V and J are TRBV6-1 and TRBJ1-6; TRBD1 is a possible D gene (6 bases). V dropped 7 bases and J dropped 7 bases, with 17 bases sitting between them. This CDR3 is built from 15 residues. Germline V CDR1 and CDR2: MNHNS, SASEGT. CDR3: CASNISPGENSPLHF. CDR3 coding DNA: TGTGCCAGCAACATAAGCCCAGGGGAAAATTCACCCCTCCACTTT.

V usage is TRBV10-2 and J usage is TRBJ1-1; D uncertain. This CDR3 is 12 amino acids long. The germline V and J ends were trimmed by 5 bases and 1 base, with 5 bases remaining between them. CDR1 is WSHSY, CDR2 SAAADI, per germline. The CDR3 region has the DNA TGCGCCAGCAGTTTTGGGAACACTGAAGCTTTCTTT. Its translation is CASSFGNTEAFF.

This chain joins TRBV4-1 and TRBJ1-1; D call uncertain. There are 13 residues in the CDR3. The V end was cut by 2 bases, the J end by 0 bases, with 4 bases between. CDR1 is MGHRA, CDR2 YSYEKL, per germline. For the CDR3, the DNA is TGCGCCAGCAGCCAAAGGGTGAACACTGAAGCTTTCTTT. Its translation is CASSQRVNTEAFF.

This clonotype was found many times. The chain is built from TRBV7-2 and TRBJ2-3, with D tentatively TRBD1 (7 bases). There are 15 residues in the CDR3. Trimming removed 2 bases from V and 2 bases from J, with 11 bases in between. The germline CDR1 and CDR2 sequences are SGHTA and FQGNSA. The CDR3 region has the DNA TGTGCCAGCAGCTTACAGGGGGGAACCACAGATACGCAGTATTTT. Encoded protein: CASSLQGGTTDTQYF.